This T cell receptor beta chain was sequenced in a study of cytomegalovirus exposure and HLA in healthy donors. Both 60 Vbeta primers and 13 Jbeta primers went into the PCR. Libraries were prepared by immunoSEQ multiplex PCR; TCRdb keeps only in-frame clonotypes and omits some of them. The data include tens of thousands of clones; the top ten clones carry 12%. The CDR3 runs to 16 residues. Germline CDR1 is SGHRS and CDR2 is YFSETQ. Trimming left V 0 bases short and J 6 bases short, with 18 bases between. Though probably carrying unrecorded immune exposures, donors were nominally healthy at sampling. Sequenced material: PBMCs. This receptor was identified in a woman aged 55-70 years in good health and CMV-seropositive. The genes are TRBV5-1 and TRBJ1-1; a possible D gene is TRBD1 (6 bases). CDR3: CASSLGGGGVYAEAFF. The CDR3 DNA reads TGCGCCAGCAGCTTGGGAGGGGGGGGAGTTTACGCTGAAGCTTTCTTT.